This T cell receptor (beta chain) comes out of a study of identical twins. V was pared by 5 bases and J by 9 bases, with 17 bases between. The CDR3 spans 13 residues. Germline CDR1 is DFQATT and CDR2 is SNEGSKA (reference sequence). One entry per CDR3 protein results from TCRdb running MiXCR on the 5' RACE reads. The sample holds more than 1.5 million distinct CDR3 sequences, under 35% seen once. This receptor was taken from a newborn girl in good health. The source material was cord blood. This chain joins TRBV20-1 and TRBJ1-5, with D perhaps TRBD1 (5 bases). CDR3 amino acids: CSASRDVGGPQHF. As DNA, the CDR3 is TGCAGTGCTTCCCGGGACGTTGGCGGGCCCCAGCATTTT.